This T cell receptor (beta chain) was documented in a study of sequential checkpoint blockade in melanoma. The treatment: randomized to nivolumab then ipilimumab (arm A) or the reverse (arm B). Repertoires were generated with immunoSEQ multiplex PCR, while TCRdb's copy carries only in-frame clones and drops some. Of some 4,100 clones listed, less than 30% are singletons. This clone was counted at least ten times. The CDR3 length is 16 residues. J gave up 3 bases and V 6 bases, and 12 bases lay outside the gene matches. This sample comprised tumor tissue (inferred from file names), obtained from a patient given nivolumab and ipilimumab in sequence. The clonotype comes from a human donor with melanoma. This chain uses TRBV23-1 with TRBJ2-3; 7 nucleotides agree with TRBD2. TRBV23-1 falls under the ORF class, with uncertain function. The CDR3 coding sequence is TGCGCCAGCAGCCCATGGGGGGGTAGTATAACAGATACGCAGTATTTT. Its protein is CASSPWGGSITDTQYF.